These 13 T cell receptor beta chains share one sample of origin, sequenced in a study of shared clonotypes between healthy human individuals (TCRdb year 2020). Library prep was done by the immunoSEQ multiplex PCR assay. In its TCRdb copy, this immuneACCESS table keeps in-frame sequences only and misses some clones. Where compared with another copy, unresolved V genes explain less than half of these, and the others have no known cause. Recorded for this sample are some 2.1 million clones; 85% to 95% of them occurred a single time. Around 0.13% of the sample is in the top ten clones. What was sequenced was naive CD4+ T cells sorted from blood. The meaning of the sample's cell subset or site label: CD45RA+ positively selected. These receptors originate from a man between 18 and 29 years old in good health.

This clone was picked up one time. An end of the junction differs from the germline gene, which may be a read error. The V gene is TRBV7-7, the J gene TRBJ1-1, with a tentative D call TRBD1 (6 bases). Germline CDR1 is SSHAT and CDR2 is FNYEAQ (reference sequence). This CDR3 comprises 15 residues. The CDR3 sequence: CASSLAPGQNTEAFF. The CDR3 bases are TGTGCTAGCAGCTTAGCTCCGGGACAAAACACTGAAGCTTTCTTT. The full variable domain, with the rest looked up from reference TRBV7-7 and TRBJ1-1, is GAGVSQSPRYKVTKRGQDVTLRCDPISSHATLYWYQQALGQGPEFLTYFNYEAQPDKSGLPSDRFSAERPEGSISTLTIQRTEQRDSAMYRCASSLAPGQNTEAFFGQGTRLTVV.

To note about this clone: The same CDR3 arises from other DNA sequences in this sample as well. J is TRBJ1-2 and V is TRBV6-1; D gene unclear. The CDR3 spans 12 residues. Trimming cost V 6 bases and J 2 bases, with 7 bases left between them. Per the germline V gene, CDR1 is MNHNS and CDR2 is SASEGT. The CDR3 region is CASSAVNYGYTF. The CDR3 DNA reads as TGTGCCAGCAGCGCGGTAAACTATGGCTACACCTTC.

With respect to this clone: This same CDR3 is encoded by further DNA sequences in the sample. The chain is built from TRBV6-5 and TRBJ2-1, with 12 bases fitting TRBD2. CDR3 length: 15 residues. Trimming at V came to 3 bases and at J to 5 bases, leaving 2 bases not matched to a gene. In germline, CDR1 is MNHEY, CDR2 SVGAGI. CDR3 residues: CASSYLAGGNNEQFF. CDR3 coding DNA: TGTGCCAGCAGTTATCTAGCGGGAGGGAACAATGAGCAGTTCTTC.

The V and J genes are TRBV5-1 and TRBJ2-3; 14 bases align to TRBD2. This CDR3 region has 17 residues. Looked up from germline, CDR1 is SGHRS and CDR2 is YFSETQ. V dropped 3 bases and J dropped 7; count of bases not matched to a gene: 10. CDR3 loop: CASSSGLAGGTFNTQYF. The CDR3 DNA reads TGCGCCAGCAGCTCAGGACTAGCGGGGGGCACTTTTAATACGCAGTATTTT.

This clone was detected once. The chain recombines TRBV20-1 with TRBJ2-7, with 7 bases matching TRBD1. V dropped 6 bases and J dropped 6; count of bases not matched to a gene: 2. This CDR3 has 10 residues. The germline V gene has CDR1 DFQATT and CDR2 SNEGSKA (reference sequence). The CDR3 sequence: CSAWDSEQYF. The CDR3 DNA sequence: TGCAGTGCGTGGGACAGCGAGCAGTACTTC.

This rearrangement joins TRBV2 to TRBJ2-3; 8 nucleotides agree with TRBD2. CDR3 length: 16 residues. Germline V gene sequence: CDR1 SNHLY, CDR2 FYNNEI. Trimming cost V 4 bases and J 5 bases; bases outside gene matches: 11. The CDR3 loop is CASSARPAGGGDTQYF. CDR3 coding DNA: TGTGCCAGCAGTGCCCGCCCCGCGGGGGGAGGAGATACGCAGTATTTT.

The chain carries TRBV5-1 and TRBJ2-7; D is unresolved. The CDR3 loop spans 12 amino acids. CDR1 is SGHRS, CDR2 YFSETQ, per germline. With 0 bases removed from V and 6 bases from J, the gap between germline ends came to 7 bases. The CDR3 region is CASSLDVSEQYF. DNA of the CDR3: TGCGCCAGCAGCTTGGATGTGTCCGAGCAGTACTTC. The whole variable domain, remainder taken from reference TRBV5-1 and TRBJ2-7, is KAGVTQTPRYLIKTRGQQVTLSCSPISGHRSVSWYQQTPGQGLQFLFEYFSETQRNKGNFPGRFSGRQFSNSRSEMNVSTLELGDSALYLCASSLDVSEQYFGPGTRLTVT.

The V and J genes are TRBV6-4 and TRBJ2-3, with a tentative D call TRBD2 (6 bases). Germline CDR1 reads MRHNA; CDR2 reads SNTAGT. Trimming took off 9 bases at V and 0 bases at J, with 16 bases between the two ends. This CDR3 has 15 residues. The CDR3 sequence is CARQRLARSTDTQYF. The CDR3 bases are TGTGCCAGACAGAGGCTAGCGAGAAGCACAGATACGCAGTATTTT.

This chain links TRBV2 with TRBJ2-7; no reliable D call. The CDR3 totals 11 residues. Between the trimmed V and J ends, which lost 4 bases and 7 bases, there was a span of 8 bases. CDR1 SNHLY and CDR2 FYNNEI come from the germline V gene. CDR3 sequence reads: CASSGPVEQYF. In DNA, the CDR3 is TGTGCCAGCAGTGGACCCGTGGAGCAGTACTTC.

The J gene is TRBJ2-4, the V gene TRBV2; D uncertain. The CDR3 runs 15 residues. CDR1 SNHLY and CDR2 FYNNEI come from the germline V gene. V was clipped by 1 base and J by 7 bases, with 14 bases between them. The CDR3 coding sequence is TGTGCCAGCAGTGAAGAGAAATCACTCTTCAACATTCAGTACTTC. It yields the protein CASSEEKSLFNIQYF. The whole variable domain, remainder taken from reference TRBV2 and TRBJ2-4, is EPEVTQTPSHQVTQMGQEVILRCVPISNHLYFYWYRQILGQKVEFLVSFYNNEISEKSEIFDDQFSVERPDGSNFTLKIRSTKLEDSAMYFCASSEEKSLFNIQYFGAGTRLSVL.

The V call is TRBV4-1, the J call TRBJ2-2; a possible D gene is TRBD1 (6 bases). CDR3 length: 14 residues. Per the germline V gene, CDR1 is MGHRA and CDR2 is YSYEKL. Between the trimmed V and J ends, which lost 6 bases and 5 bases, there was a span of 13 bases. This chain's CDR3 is CASSPQGSTGELFF. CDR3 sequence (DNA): TGCGCCAGCAGTCCACAGGGTTCGACCGGGGAGCTGTTTTTT.

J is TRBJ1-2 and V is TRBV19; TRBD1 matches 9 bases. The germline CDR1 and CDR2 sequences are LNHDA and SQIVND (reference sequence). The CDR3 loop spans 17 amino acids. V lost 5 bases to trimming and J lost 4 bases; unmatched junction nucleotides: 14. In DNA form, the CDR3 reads TGTGCCAGTAGTTCCACCGGGACAGGGTCTCTTGCCTATGGCTACACCTTC. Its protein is CASSSTGTGSLAYGYTF.

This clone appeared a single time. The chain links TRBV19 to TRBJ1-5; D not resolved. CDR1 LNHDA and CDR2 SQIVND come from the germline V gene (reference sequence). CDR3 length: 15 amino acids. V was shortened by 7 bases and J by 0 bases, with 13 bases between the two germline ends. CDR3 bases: TGTGCCAGTATGACGCTCGCCGGTAGCAATCAGCCCCAGCATTTT. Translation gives CASMTLAGSNQPQHF.